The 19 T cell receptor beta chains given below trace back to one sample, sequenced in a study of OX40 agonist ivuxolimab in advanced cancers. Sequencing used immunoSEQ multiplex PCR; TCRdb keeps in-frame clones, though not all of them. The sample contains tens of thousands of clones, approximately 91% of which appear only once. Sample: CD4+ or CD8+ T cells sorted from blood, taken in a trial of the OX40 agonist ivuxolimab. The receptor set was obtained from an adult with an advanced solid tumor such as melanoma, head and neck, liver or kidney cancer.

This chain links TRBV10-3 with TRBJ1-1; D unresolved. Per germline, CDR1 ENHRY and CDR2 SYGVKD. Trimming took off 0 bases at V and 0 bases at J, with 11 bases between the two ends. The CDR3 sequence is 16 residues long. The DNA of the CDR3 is TGTGCCATCAGTGAGTCCCCCGGAAGTATGAACACTGAAGCTTTCTTT. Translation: CAISESPGSMNTEAFF.

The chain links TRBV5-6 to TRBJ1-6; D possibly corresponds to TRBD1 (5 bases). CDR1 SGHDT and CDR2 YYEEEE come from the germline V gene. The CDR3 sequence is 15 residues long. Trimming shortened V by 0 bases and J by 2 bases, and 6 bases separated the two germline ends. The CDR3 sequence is CASSLGQTYNSPLHF. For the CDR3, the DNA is TGTGCCAGCAGCTTGGGACAGACCTATAATTCACCCCTCCACTTT.

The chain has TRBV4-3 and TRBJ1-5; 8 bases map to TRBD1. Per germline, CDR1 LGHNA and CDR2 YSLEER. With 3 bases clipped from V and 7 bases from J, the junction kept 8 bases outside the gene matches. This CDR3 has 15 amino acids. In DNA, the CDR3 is TGCGCCAGCAGCCACTCTACAGGGGGTGTCCAGCCCCAGCATTTT. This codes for CASSHSTGGVQPQHF.

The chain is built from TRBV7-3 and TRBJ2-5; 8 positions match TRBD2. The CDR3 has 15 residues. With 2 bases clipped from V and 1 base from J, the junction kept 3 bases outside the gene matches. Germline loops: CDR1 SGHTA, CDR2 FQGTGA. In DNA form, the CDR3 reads TGTGCCAGCAGCTTACTAGCGGGTCCCCAAGAGACCCAGTACTTC. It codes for CASSLLAGPQETQYF.

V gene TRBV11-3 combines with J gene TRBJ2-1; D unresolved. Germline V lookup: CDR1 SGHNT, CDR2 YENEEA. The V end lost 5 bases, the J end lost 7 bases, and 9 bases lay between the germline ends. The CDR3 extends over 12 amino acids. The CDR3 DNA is TGTGCCAGCAGCGGTAGTAGGAATGAGCAGTTCTTC. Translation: CASSGSRNEQFF.

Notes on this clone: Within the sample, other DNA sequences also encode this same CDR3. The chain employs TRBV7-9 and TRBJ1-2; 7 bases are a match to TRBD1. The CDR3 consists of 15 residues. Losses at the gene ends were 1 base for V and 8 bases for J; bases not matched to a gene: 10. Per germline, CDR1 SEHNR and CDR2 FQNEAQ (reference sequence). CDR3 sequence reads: CASSLEGAGVSGYTF. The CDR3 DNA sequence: TGTGCCAGCAGCTTAGAGGGGGCGGGTGTGTCGGGCTACACCTTC.

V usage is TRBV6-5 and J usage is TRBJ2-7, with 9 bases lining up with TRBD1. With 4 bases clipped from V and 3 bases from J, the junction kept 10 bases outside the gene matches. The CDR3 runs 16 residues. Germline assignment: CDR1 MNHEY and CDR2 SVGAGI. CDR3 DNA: TGTGCCAGCAGTTTCGACCTACAGGGGGCGGACTACGAGCAGTACTTC. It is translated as CASSFDLQGADYEQYF.

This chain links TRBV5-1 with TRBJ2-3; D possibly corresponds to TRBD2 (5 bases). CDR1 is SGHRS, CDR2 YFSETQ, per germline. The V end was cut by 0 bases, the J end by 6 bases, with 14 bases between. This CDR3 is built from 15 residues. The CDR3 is CASSLGAGSRDTQYF. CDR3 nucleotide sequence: TGCGCCAGCAGCTTGGGGGCGGGTTCCAGGGATACGCAGTATTTT.

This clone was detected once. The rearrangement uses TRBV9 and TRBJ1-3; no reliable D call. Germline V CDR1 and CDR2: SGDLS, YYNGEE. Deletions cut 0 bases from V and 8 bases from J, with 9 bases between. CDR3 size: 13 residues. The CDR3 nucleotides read TGTGCCAGCAGCGTAGGGGGATCTGACACCATATATTTT. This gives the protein CASSVGGSDTIYF.

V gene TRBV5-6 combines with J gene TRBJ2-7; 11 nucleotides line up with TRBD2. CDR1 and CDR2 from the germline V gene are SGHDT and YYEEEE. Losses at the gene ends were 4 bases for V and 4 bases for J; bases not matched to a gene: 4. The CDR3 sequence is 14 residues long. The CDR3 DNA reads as TGTGCCAGCAGCCCCGGACTAGCGGGTTACGAGCAGTACTTC. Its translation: CASSPGLAGYEQYF. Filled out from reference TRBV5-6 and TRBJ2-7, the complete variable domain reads DAGVTQSPTHLIKTRGQQVTLRCSPKSGHDTVSWYQQALGQGPQFIFQYYEEEERQRGNFPDRFSGHQFPNYSSELNVNALLLGDSALYLCASSPGLAGYEQYFGPGTRLTVT.

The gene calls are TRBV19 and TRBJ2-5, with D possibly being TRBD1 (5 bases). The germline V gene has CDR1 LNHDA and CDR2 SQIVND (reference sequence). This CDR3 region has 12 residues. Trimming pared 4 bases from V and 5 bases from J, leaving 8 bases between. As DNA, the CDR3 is TGTGCCAGTAGTAACCAGGGTGAGACCCAGTACTTC. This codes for CASSNQGETQYF.

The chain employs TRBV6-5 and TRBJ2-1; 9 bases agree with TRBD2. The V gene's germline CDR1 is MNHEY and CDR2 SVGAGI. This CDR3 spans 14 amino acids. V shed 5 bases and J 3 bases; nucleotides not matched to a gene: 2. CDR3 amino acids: CASSGTSLYNEQFF. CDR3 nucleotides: TGTGCCAGCAGTGGGACTAGCCTCTACAATGAGCAGTTCTTC.

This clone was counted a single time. As DNA, the CDR3 is TGTGCCAGCAGCTTAGAGGCTAGCTCCTACGAGCAGTACTTC. This encodes CASSLEASSYEQYF. The V gene is TRBV7-9, the J gene TRBJ2-7, with D uncertain. The CDR3 runs 14 residues. Germline CDR1 and CDR2: SEHNR and FQNEAQ (reference sequence). V lost 1 base, J lost 0 bases, and 7 bases lay in between. Full variable domain (rest looked up from reference TRBV7-9 and TRBJ2-7): DTGVSQNPRHKITKRGQNVTFRCDPISEHNRLYWYRQTLGQGPEFLTYFQNEAQLEKSRLLSDRFSAERPKGSFSTLEIQRTEQGDSAMYLCASSLEASSYEQYFGPGTRLTVT.

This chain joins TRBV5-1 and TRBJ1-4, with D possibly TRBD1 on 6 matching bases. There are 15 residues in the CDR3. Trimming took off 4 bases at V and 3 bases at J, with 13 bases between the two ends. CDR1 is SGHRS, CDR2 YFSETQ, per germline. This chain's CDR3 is CASSDPQGANEKLFF. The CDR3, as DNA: TGCGCCAGCAGCGACCCACAGGGAGCTAATGAAAAACTGTTTTTT. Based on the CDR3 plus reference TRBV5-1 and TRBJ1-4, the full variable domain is KAGVTQTPRYLIKTRGQQVTLSCSPISGHRSVSWYQQTPGQGLQFLFEYFSETQRNKGNFPGRFSGRQFSNSRSEMNVSTLELGDSALYLCASSDPQGANEKLFFGSGTQLSVL.

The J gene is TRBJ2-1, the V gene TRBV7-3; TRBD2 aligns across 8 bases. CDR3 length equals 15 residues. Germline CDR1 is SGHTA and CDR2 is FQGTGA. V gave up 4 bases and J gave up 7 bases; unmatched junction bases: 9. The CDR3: CASSSSGLGGNEQFF. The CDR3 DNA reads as TGTGCCAGCAGCTCTAGCGGGTTGGGCGGAAATGAGCAGTTCTTC.

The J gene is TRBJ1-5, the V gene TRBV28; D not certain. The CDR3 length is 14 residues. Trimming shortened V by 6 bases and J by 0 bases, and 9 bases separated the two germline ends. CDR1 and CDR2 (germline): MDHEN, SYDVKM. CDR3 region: CASSVFNSNQPQHF. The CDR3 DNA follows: TGTGCCAGCAGCGTCTTTAATAGCAATCAGCCCCAGCATTTT. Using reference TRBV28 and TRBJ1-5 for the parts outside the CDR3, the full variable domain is DVKVTQSSRYLVKRTGEKVFLECVQDMDHENMFWYRQDPGLGLRLIYFSYDVKMKEKGDIPEGYSVSREKKERFSLILESASTNQTSMYLCASSVFNSNQPQHFGDGTRLSIL.

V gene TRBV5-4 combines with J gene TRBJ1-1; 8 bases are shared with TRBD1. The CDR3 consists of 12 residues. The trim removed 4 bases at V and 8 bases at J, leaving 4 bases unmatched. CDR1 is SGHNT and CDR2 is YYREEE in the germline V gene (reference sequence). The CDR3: CASSLRGREAFF. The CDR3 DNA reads TGTGCCAGCAGCCTCAGGGGGCGGGAAGCTTTCTTT.

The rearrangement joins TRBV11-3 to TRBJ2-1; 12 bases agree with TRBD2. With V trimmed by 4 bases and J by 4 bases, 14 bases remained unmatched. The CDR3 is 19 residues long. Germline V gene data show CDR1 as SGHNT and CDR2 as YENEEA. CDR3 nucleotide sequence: TGTGCCAGCAGCTGGTCCTTAGAATCTAGCGGGAGGGCATACAATGAGCAGTTCTTC. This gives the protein CASSWSLESSGRAYNEQFF.

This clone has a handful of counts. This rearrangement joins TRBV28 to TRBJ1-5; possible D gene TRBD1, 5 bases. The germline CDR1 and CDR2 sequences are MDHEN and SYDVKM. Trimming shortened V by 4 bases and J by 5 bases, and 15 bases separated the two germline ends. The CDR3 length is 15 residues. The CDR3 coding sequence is TGTGCCAGCAGTTCCCCGAACAGGAGTTATCAGCCCCAGCATTTT. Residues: CASSSPNRSYQPQHF.